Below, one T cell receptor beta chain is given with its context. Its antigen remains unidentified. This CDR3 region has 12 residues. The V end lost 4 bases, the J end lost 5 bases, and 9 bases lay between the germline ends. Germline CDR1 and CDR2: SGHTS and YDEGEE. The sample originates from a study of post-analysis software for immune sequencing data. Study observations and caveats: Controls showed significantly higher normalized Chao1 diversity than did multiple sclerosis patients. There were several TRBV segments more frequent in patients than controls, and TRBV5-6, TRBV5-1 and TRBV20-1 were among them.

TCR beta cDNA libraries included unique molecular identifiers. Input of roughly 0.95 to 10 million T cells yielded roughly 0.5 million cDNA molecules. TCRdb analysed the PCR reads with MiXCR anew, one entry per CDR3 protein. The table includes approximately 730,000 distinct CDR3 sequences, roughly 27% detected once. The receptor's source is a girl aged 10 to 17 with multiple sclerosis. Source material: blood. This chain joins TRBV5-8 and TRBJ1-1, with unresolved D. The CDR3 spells CASSNEKTEAFF. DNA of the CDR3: TGTGCCAGCAGCAACGAAAAAACTGAAGCTTTCTTT.